This TCR beta chain was obtained from a study of T cell repertoires in cytomegalovirus infection. The CDR3 totals 11 residues. Trimming removed 8 bases from V and 9 bases from J, with 17 bases in between. The germline V gene has CDR1 SQVTM and CDR2 ANQGSEA. TCRdb ran MiXCR on the reads and lists one entry per CDR3 protein. This table holds about 600,000 distinct CDR3 sequences, 20% to 25% found once. This clonotype has just a few counts. Its antigen is currently unknown. General study results and limits: CMV-specific TCR beta clonotypes restricted by HLA-C were the ones dominating the ex vivo response. Public TCR beta family frequency separated CMV-and-HLA carriers, including in an independent cohort.

Sequencing was carried out using CD8+ T cells from PBMCs. The clonotype was recovered from a human donor in good health (CMV status not recorded). Some clones in this sample may be carry-over from other donors' samples. J is TRBJ2-7 and V is TRBV29-1, with D perhaps given as TRBD1 or TRBD2 (5 bases each). The CDR3 bases are TGCAGCATAACCGGGACCCGCGGGCAGTACGTC. Residues: CSITGTRGQYV.